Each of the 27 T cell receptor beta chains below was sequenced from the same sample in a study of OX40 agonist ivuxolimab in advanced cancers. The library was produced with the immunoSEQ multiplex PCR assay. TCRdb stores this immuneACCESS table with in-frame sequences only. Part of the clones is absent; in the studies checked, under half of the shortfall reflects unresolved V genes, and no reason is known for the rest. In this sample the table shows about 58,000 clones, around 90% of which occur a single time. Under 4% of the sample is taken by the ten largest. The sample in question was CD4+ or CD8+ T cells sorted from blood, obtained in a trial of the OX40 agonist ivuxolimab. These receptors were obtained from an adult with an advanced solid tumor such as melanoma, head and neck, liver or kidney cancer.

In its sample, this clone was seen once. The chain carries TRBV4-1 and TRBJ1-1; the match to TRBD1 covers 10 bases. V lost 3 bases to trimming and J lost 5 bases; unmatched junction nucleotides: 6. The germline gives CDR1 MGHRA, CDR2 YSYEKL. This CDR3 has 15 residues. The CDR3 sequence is CASSQVGQGVTEAFF. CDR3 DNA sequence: TGCGCCAGCAGCCAGGTAGGACAGGGGGTGACTGAAGCTTTCTTT.

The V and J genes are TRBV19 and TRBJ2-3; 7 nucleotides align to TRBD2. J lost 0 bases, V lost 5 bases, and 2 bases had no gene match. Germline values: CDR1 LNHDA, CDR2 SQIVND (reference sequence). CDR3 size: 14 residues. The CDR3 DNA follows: TGTGCCAGTAGTCGGACTAGGAGCACAGATACGCAGTATTTT. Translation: CASSRTRSTDTQYF.

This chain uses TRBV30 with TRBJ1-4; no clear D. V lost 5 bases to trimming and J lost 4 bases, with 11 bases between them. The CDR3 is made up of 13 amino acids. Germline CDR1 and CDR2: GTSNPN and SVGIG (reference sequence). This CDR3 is CAWEPGLNEKLFF. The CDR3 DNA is TGTGCCTGGGAGCCCGGCCTTAATGAAAAACTGTTTTTT.

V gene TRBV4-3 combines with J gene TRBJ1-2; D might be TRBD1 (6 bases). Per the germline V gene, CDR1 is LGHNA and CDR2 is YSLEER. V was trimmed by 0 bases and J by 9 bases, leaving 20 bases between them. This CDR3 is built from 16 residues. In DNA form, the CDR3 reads TGCGCCAGCAGCCAAGATCCGACAGGAAGTTTTAATAGCTACACCTTC. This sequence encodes CASSQDPTGSFNSYTF.

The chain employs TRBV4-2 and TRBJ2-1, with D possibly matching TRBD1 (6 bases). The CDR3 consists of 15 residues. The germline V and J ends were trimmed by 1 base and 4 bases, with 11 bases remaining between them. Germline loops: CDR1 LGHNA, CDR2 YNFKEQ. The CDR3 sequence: CASSQAGTRYNEQFF. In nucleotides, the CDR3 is TGTGCCAGCAGCCAAGCCGGGACACGGTACAATGAGCAGTTCTTC.

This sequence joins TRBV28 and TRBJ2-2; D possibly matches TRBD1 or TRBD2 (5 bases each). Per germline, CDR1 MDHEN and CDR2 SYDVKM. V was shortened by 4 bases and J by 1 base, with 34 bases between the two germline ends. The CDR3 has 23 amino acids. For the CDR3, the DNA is TGTGCCAGCAGTTCCATCTTATGGGGGAAAGTGGCGAAGGGCCCGAAGAACACCGGGGAGCTGTTTTTT. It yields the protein CASSSILWGKVAKGPKNTGELFF.

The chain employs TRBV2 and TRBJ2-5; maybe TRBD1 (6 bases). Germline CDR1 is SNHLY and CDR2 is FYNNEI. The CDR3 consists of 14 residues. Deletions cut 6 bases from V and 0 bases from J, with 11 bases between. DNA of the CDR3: TGTGCCAGCAGCCCCGACAGGTACCAAGAGACCCAGTACTTC. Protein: CASSPDRYQETQYF.

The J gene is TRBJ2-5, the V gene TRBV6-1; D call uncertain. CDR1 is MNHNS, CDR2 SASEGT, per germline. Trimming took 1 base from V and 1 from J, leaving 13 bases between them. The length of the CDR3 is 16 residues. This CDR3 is CASSEGRGAPQETQYF. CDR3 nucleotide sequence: TGTGCCAGCAGTGAAGGGAGAGGAGCCCCCCAAGAGACCCAGTACTTC.

The CDR3 bases are TGTGCCAGCAGTGAACAGGGACAGTGGGACGGGACCCTCCACTTT. Translated: CASSEQGQWDGTLHF. The chain recombines TRBV2 with TRBJ1-6, with 7 bases matching TRBD1. Germline V gene sequence: CDR1 SNHLY, CDR2 FYNNEI. The CDR3 sequence is 15 residues long. The ends lost 2 bases at V and 14 bases at J; junction bases unmatched: 12.

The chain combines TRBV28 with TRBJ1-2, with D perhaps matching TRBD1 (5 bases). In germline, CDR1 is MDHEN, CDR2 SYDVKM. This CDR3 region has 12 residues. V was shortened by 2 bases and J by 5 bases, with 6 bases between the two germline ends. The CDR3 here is CASSLPGYGYTF. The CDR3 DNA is TGTGCCAGCAGTTTACCAGGGTATGGCTACACCTTC.

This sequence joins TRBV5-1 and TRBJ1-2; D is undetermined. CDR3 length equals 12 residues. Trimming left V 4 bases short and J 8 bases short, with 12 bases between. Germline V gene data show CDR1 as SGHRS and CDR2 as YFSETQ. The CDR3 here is CASSPGQSGYTF. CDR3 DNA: TGCGCCAGCAGCCCCGGGCAGAGCGGCTACACCTTC.

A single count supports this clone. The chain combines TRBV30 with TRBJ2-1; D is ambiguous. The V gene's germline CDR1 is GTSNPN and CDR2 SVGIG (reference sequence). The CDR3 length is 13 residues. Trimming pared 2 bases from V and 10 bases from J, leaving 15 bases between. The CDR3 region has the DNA TGTGCCTGGAGTTACACCCCCTCGACAGAGCAGTTCTTC. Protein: CAWSYTPSTEQFF.

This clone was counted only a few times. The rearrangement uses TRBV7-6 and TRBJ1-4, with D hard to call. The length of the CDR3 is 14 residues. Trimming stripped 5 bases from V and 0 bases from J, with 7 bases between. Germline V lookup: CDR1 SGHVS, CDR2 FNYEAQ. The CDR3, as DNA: TGTGCCAGCAGCCCTACTGCAACTAATGAAAAACTGTTTTTT. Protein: CASSPTATNEKLFF.

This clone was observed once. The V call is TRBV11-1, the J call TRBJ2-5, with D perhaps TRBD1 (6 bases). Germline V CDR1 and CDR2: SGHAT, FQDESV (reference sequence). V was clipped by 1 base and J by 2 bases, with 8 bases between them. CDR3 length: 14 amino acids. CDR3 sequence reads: CASSLGTDQETQYF. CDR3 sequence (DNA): TGTGCCAGCAGCTTAGGGACAGATCAAGAGACCCAGTACTTC.

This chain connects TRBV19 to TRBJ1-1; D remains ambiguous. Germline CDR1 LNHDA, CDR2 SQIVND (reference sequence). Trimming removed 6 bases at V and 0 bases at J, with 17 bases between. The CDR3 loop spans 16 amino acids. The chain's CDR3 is CASREPGRVVNTEAFF. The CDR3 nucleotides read TGTGCCAGTAGGGAACCTGGACGGGTAGTGAACACTGAAGCTTTCTTT.

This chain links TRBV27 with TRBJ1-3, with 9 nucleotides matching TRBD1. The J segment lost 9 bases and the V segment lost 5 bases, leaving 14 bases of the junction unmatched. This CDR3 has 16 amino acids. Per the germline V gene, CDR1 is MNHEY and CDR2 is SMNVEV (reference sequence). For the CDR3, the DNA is TGTGCCAGCAGTAGAAAACCGGGACAGGGAATAGTCACCATATATTTT. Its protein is CASSRKPGQGIVTIYF.

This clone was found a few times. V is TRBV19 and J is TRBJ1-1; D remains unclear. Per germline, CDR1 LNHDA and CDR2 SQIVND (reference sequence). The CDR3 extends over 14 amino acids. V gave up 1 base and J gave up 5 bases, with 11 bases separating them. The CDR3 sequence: CASSIVGGRTEAFF. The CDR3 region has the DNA TGTGCCAGTAGTATAGTCGGCGGGCGGACTGAAGCTTTCTTT.

The CDR3 DNA sequence: TGTGCCAGCAGCTTACACCAAACCGGGACAGGGAACACCGGGGAGCTGTTTTTT. It yields the protein CASSLHQTGTGNTGELFF. This chain uses TRBV7-3 with TRBJ2-2; 8 positions agree with TRBD1. The CDR3 spans 18 residues. V shed 2 bases, J shed 1 base, and the junction held 9 bases outside the gene matches. CDR1 is SGHTA and CDR2 is FQGTGA in the germline V gene.

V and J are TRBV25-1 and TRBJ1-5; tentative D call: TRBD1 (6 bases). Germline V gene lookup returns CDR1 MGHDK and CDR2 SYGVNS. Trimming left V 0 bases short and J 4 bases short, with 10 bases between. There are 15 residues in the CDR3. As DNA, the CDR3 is TGTGCCAGCAGTGAATACGGAGGGGGTAATCAGCCCCAGCATTTT. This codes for CASSEYGGGNQPQHF.

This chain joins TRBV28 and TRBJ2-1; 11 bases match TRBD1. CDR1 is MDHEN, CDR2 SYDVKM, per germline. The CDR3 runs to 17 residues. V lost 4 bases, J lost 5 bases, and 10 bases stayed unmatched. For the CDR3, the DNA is TGTGCCAGCAGTTCCCTTGGACAGGGGGCTTCTAACAATGAGCAGTTCTTC. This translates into CASSSLGQGASNNEQFF.

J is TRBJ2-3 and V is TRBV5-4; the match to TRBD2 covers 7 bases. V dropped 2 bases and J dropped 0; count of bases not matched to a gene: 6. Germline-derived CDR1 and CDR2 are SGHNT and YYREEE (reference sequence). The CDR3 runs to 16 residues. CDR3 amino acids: CASSFFAGESTDTQYF. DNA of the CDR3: TGTGCCAGCAGCTTCTTCGCGGGAGAGAGCACAGATACGCAGTATTTT.

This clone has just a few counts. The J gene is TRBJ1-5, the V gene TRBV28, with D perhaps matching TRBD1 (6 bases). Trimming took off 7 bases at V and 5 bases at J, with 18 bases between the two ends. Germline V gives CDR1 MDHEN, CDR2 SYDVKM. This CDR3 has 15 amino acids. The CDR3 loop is CASTPGGGPDQPQHF. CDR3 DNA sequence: TGTGCCAGCACCCCCGGAGGGGGGCCGGATCAGCCCCAGCATTTT.

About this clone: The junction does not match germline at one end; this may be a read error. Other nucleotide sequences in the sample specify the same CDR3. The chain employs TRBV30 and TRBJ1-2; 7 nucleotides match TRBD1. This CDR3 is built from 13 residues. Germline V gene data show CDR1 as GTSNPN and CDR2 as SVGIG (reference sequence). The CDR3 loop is CAWSFDRDAGYTF. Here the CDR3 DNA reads TGCGCCTGGAGTTTCGACAGGGATGCTGGCTACACCTTC.

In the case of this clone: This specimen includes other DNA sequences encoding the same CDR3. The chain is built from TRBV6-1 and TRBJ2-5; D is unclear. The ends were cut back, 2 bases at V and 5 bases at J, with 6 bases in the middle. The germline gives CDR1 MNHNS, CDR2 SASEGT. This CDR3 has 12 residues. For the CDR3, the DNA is TGTGCCAGCAGTGAACAGGCCGAGACCCAGTACTTC. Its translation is CASSEQAETQYF.

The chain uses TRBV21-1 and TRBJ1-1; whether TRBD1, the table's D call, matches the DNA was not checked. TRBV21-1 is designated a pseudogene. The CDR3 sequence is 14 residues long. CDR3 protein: CASSKEGDHTEAFF. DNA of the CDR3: TGTGCCAGCAGCAAAGAGGGGGATCACACTGAAGCTTTCTTT.

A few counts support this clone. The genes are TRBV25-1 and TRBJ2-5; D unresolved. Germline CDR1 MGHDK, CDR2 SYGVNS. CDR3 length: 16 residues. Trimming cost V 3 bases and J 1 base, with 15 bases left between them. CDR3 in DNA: TGTGCCAGCAGTGAGTATGGGTCCGGGCCCCAAGAGACCCAGTACTTC. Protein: CASSEYGSGPQETQYF.

CDR3 sequence (DNA): TGTGCCAGCAGCCAAGCATTGATCAGGGGCGTTCCGGGTAAGACTGAAGCTTTCTTT. It translates to CASSQALIRGVPGKTEAFF. This chain joins TRBV4-2 and TRBJ1-1; possibly TRBD1 for D (6 bases). CDR1 and CDR2 (germline): LGHNA, YNFKEQ. The CDR3 loop spans 19 amino acids. Trimming cost V 1 base and J 5 bases, with 26 bases left between them.